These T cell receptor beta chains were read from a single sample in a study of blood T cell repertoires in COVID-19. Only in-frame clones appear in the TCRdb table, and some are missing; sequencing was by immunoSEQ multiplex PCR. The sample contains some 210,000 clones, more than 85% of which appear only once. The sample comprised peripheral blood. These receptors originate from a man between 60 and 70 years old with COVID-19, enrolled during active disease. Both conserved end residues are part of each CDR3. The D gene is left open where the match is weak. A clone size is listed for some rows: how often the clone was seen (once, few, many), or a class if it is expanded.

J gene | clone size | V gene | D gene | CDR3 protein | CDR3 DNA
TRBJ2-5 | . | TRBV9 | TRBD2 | CASSVSSGGETQYF | TGTGCCAGCAGCGTATCTAGCGGGGGAGAGACCCAGTACTTC
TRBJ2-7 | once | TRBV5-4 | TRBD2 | CASSSSGGPMVGQYF | TGTGCCAGCAGCTCTTCGGGAGGGCCCATGGTGGGGCAGTACTTC
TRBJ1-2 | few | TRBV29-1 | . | CSVYTDSTMNYGYTF | TGCAGCGTTTATACGGACAGCACTATGAACTATGGCTACACCTTC
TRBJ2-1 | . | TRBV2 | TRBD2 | CATQRTSGRALTSSEQFF | TGTGCCACTCAAAGGACTAGCGGGAGGGCCTTGACCTCGAGTGAGCAGTTCTTC
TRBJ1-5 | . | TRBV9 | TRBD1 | CASSGDSWGPQHF | TGTGCCAGCAGCGGGGACAGTTGGGGGCCCCAGCATTTT
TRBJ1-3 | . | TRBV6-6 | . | CASSYSGEPGNTIYF | TGTGCCAGCAGTTACTCAGGGGAACCTGGAAACACCATATATTTT
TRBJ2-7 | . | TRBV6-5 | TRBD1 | CASSYSGTGNHEQYF | TGTGCCAGCAGTTACTCCGGGACAGGGAACCACGAGCAGTACTTC
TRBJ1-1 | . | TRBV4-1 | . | CASSQDQGNTEAFF | TGCGCCAGCAGCCAAGATCAGGGGAACACTGAAGCTTTCTTT
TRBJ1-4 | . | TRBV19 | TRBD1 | CASSIQGATNEKLFF | TGTGCCAGTAGTATCCAGGGGGCGACTAATGAAAAACTGTTTTTT
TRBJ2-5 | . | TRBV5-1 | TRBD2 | CASSYGTSGGETQYF | TGCGCCAGCAGCTACGGGACTAGCGGGGGGGAGACCCAGTACTTC
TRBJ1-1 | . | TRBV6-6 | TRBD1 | CASSWDRKTEAFF | TGTGCCAGCAGTTGGGACAGGAAAACTGAAGCTTTCTTT
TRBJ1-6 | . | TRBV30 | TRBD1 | CAWSPGQGSPLHF | TGTGCCTGGAGTCCGGGACAGGGCTCACCCCTCCACTTT
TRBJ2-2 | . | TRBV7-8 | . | CASSFSGRITGELFF | TGTGCCAGCAGCTTCAGCGGACGGATCACCGGGGAGCTGTTTTTT
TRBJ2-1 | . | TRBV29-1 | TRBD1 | CSVGQGVYNEQFF | TGCAGCGTGGGACAGGGGGTTTACAATGAGCAGTTCTTC
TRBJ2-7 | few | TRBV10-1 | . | CASSEAVKGPPCEQYF | TGCGCCAGCAGTGAAGCGGTTAAAGGCCCTCCTTGCGAGCAGTACTTC
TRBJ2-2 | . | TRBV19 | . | CASRSGVETGELFF | TGTGCCAGTAGGAGCGGAGTCGAAACCGGGGAGCTGTTTTTT
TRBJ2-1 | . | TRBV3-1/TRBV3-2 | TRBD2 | CASSQATSGGPPSKFF | TGTGCCAGCAGCCAGGCTACTAGCGGGGGGCCCCCTTCTAAGTTCTTC
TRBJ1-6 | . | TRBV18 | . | CASSPSQGSESPLHF | TGTGCCAGCTCACCAAGTCAGGGTTCGGAATCACCCCTCCACTTT
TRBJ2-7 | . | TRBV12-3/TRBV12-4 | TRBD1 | CASSRQGDEQYF | TGTGCCAGCAGTCGACAGGGGGACGAGCAGTACTTC
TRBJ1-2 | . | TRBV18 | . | CASSPEGQGYGYTF | TGTGCCAGCTCACCAGAAGGGCAGGGATATGGCTACACCTTC
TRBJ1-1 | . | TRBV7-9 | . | CASSFSTDLEAFF | TGTGCCAGCAGCTTCTCCACAGACCTTGAAGCTTTCTTT
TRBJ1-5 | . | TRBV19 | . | CASSFAAPTGNQPQHF | TGTGCCAGTAGTTTCGCCGCCCCGACTGGCAATCAGCCCCAGCATTTT
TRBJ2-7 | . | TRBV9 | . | CASSVAPGGYEQYF | TGTGCCAGCAGCGTAGCCCCGGGTGGCTACGAGCAGTACTTC
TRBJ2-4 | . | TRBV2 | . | CATAGASKNIQYF | TGTGCCACCGCGGGGGCGTCCAAAAACATTCAGTACTTC
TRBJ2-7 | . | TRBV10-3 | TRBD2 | CAISEGSGGRYEQYF | TGTGCCATCAGTGAAGGGAGCGGGGGGCGATACGAGCAGTACTTC
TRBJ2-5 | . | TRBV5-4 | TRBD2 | CASSVKRENTETQYF | TGTGCCAGCAGCGTCAAGCGGGAGAACACAGAGACCCAGTACTTC
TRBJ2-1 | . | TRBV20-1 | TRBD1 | CSATAGTGHFF | TGCAGTGCGACCGCCGGGACAGGGCATTTCTTC
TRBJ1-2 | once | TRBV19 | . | CASSIDRGGYGYTF | TGTGCCAGTAGTATTGACAGAGGTGGCTATGGCTACACCTTC
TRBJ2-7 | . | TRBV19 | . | CASSIGIGNYEQYF | TGTGCCAGTAGTATAGGGATCGGGAACTACGAGCAGTACTTC
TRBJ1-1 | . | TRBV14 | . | CASSQDPGLLGEAFF | TGTGCCAGCAGCCAAGATCCGGGGTTGCTCGGTGAAGCTTTCTTT
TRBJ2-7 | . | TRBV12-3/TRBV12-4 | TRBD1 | CASRHGQGYEQYF | TGTGCCAGCAGGCACGGACAGGGCTACGAGCAGTACTTC
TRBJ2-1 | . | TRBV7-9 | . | CASSVRGGQHNEQFF | TGTGCCAGCAGCGTTAGGGGGGGCCAGCACAATGAGCAGTTCTTC
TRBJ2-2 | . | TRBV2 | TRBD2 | CASRAGLTGELFF | TGTGCCAGCCGAGCGGGGCTCACCGGGGAGCTGTTTTTT
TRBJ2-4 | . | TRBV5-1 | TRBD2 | CASSLVAGVAKNIQYF | TGCGCCAGCAGCTTGGTAGCGGGGGTAGCCAAAAACATTCAGTACTTC
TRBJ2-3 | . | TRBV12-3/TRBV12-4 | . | CASSGGAGATQYF | TGTGCCAGCAGTGGAGGGGCGGGGGCTACGCAGTATTTT
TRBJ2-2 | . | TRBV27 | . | CASGFQGGSGELFF | TGTGCCAGCGGGTTCCAGGGGGGCTCCGGGGAGCTGTTTTTT